This T cell receptor (beta chain) stems from a study of HIV-infected patients and healthy controls. Whole-study context: The CD4:CD8 ratio increased slightly in early therapy, but CD8 counts showed no consistent change.

This clonotype was found a few times. The germline V gene has CDR1 SSHAT and CDR2 FNYEAQ (reference sequence). V lost 5 bases and J lost 2; bases outside the gene matches: 3. The CDR3 contains 16 residues. Around 530 ng RNA was reverse transcribed with alpha and beta constant-region primers. Alpha and beta chain libraries were made separately by chain-specific third strand synthesis with multiplexing indices. A 5' RACE adapter with a random hexamer and the SP2 primer site was joined to cDNA. TCRdb passed the 5' RACE reads through MiXCR, listing each CDR3 protein once. Among around 7,800 distinct CDR3 sequences listed, 5% to 6.5% were seen once. All unsorted peripheral T cells were captured because whole blood was used without fractionation.

The receptor comes from an adult with HIV infection. The V call is TRBV7-7, the J call TRBJ2-1; 13 positions agree with TRBD2. The specimen comprised blood, sampled before antiretroviral therapy. The CDR3 sequence is CASSPGLAGTYNEQFF. The CDR3 region has the DNA TGTGCCAGCAGCCCGGGACTAGCGGGGACCTACAATGAGCAGTTCTTC.